These T cell receptor beta chains were read from a single sample in a study of blood T cells in healthy people across ages. TCRdb reprocessed the 5' RACE reads via MiXCR and lists one record per CDR3 protein. This sample yields approximately 760,000 distinct CDR3 sequences, of which 20% to 25% are seen a single time; around 9.2% belongs to the top ten. These sequences were also reported in another study, on T cells of mothers and their children.

The sample taken for sequencing was blood. The receptors were sampled from a boy between 5 and 17 years old in good health. Each CDR3 is given with its conserved first and last residue. D genes are given only for firm matches. Only some rows state a clone size, as once, few, many or a class for expanded clones.

CDR3 DNA	CDR3 protein	J gene	D gene	V gene	clone size
TGTGCCAGCAGCTCTTCTAGCGGGGGTTCAAATACGCAGTATTTT	CASSSSSGGSNTQYF	TRBJ2-3	TRBD2	TRBV7-9	few
TGCAGTGCTAGACCCCTACTAGCGGGAATCACAGATACGCAGTATTTT	CSARPLLAGITDTQYF	TRBJ2-3	TRBD2	TRBV20-1	-
TGTGCCAGCAGCCAATTTCAGGGATCTGCAGGTGTGTGGGAGACCCAGTACTTC	CASSQFQGSAGVWETQYF	TRBJ2-5	-	TRBV3-1	few
TGCAGTGCTAGGCAGGGGGTAGGGAATGAGCAGTTCTTC	CSARQGVGNEQFF	TRBJ2-1	TRBD1	TRBV20-1	-
TGTGCCAGCAGCCTCGGACCGACAGCTGGAGAGACCCAGTACTTC	CASSLGPTAGETQYF	TRBJ2-5	-	TRBV3-1	few
TGTGCCAGCAGCTTTACCACAGGGGGCACTGAAGCTTTCTTT	CASSFTTGGTEAFF	TRBJ1-1	TRBD1	TRBV5-6	few
TGTGCCAGCAGCGGGGGGCTAGTGGTCCCTCTCAAAAACATTCAGTACTTC	CASSGGLVVPLKNIQYF	TRBJ2-4	-	TRBV2	-
TGTGCCAGCAGTTCGATGCGTGGGAGTAATTACAATGAGCAGTTCTTC	CASSSMRGSNYNEQFF	TRBJ2-1	-	TRBV27	-
TGTGCCAGCGGCAAGGGGGTTGGCGAGCAGTACTTC	CASGKGVGEQYF	TRBJ2-7	-	TRBV12-3/TRBV12-4	-
TGTGCCAGCCTGTCGGAGGGGCGTATAGATACGCAGTATTTT	CASLSEGRIDTQYF	TRBJ2-3	-	TRBV6-2/TRBV6-3	few
TGTGCCAGCAGTCCACATAACACCGGGGAGCTGTTTTTT	CASSPHNTGELFF	TRBJ2-2	-	TRBV27	few
TGTGCCAGCAGCTTAGAACAGGGCGGGAGCACTGAAGCTTTCTTT	CASSLEQGGSTEAFF	TRBJ1-1	-	TRBV7-6	few
TGTGCCAGCAGCTTAGGACAGATTGCAACTAATGAAAAACTGTTTTTT	CASSLGQIATNEKLFF	TRBJ1-4	-	TRBV13	-
TGTGCCAGCAGTTTAGGGGGGACAGGGTGGAACATTCAGTACTTC	CASSLGGTGWNIQYF	TRBJ2-4	TRBD1	TRBV28	-
TGTGCCAGCAGCGCCGGGACAGGATATGGCTACACCTTC	CASSAGTGYGYTF	TRBJ1-2	TRBD1	TRBV7-9	many
TGTGCCAGCAGGTCTAGGGTGGGGCTCTGGGATGAAAAACTGTTTTTT	CASRSRVGLWDEKLFF	TRBJ1-4	-	TRBV12-3/TRBV12-4	-
TGCAGCGTTTCTGCACCGTACCAAGAGACCCAGTACTTC	CSVSAPYQETQYF	TRBJ2-5	-	TRBV29-1	-
TGTGCCAGCAGTCACGCCGGGGCTAGCGGGGAATACAATGAGCAGTTCTTC	CASSHAGASGEYNEQFF	TRBJ2-1	TRBD2	TRBV6-2/TRBV6-3	-
TGTGCCAGCACAACAGGGGGCTGGGAGACCCAGTACTTC	CASTTGGWETQYF	TRBJ2-5	TRBD1	TRBV2	-
TGTGCCAGCAGCTTAGTTCAGGGTCGCGAGCAGTACTTC	CASSLVQGREQYF	TRBJ2-7	-	TRBV11-2	-
TGTGCCAGCAGTTTCGGGCAGGGACCTGAAAAACTGTTTTTT	CASSFGQGPEKLFF	TRBJ1-4	-	TRBV27	-
TGTGCCAGCAGTCAGCTACAGGGGGGCCAGCCCCAGCATTTT	CASSQLQGGQPQHF	TRBJ1-5	TRBD1	TRBV2	few
TGTGCCAGCAGAACCGGGACAGGGGTCGTCGGGGAGCTGTTTTTT	CASRTGTGVVGELFF	TRBJ2-2	TRBD1	TRBV28	-
TGTGCCAGCAGACTGACAGGGGCTAGAGGCTACACCTTC	CASRLTGARGYTF	TRBJ1-2	TRBD1	TRBV27	-
TGTGCCAGCAGTGACACTCGGGCGCAAGAGACCCAGTACTTC	CASSDTRAQETQYF	TRBJ2-5	-	TRBV2	few
TGCGCCAGCAGCCAAGATCGGCAGGGAGGGTACGCAGATACGCAGTATTTT	CASSQDRQGGYADTQYF	TRBJ2-3	TRBD2	TRBV4-1	-
TGTGCCAGCAGCTTAGCGCGTGAAGGGAATGAGCAGTTCTTC	CASSLAREGNEQFF	TRBJ2-1	-	TRBV7-2	-
TGTGCCAGCAGACAGGGCCCCTCCTACAATGAGCAGTTCTTC	CASRQGPSYNEQFF	TRBJ2-1	-	TRBV28	many
TGTGCCAGCAGTCCAATCGGGACAGGAAGAGGCGGGGAGACCCAGTACTTC	CASSPIGTGRGGETQYF	TRBJ2-5	TRBD1	TRBV28	-
TGTGCCAGCAGACGACAGGGGAATAGCAATCAGCCCCAGCATTTT	CASRRQGNSNQPQHF	TRBJ1-5	TRBD1	TRBV6-5	few
TGTGCCAGCAGTTCAGCCCGGGACAGGGGGCTCTACGAGCAGTACTTC	CASSSARDRGLYEQYF	TRBJ2-7	TRBD1	TRBV7-2	-
TGTGCCAGCAGCTTAGCGCTCACAGATACGCAGTATTTT	CASSLALTDTQYF	TRBJ2-3	-	TRBV7-9	-
TGTGCCAGCAGCCTCAGCGGGGCGCACTACGAGCAGTACTTC	CASSLSGAHYEQYF	TRBJ2-7	TRBD2	TRBV7-9	-
TGCGCCAGCAGCTGGGGGATGGGAAGCTCCTACGAGCAGTACTTC	CASSWGMGSSYEQYF	TRBJ2-7	-	TRBV5-1	few
TGTGCCAGCAGCTTGGTGGGGACTAGCGGGGCGCAAGAGACCCAGTACTTC	CASSLVGTSGAQETQYF	TRBJ2-5	TRBD2	TRBV5-5	-
TGTGCCAGCAGCCTAGGGGACTTCACCGGGGAGCTGTTTTTT	CASSLGDFTGELFF	TRBJ2-2	-	TRBV7-3	few
TGTGCCAGCTCACCAACGCGCGGAGTGTCCTACGAGCAGTACTTC	CASSPTRGVSYEQYF	TRBJ2-7	-	TRBV18	-
TGCGCCAGCAGAGAGGAGGGGATAGATACGCAGTATTTT	CASREEGIDTQYF	TRBJ2-3	-	TRBV10-1	few
TGTGCCAGCAGCTTCGGGACAGGGGGTACCAATCAGCCCCAGCATTTT	CASSFGTGGTNQPQHF	TRBJ1-5	TRBD1	TRBV13	few
TGCAGCGTTATGGGAAGGGTGGGTGAAAAACTGTTTTTT	CSVMGRVGEKLFF	TRBJ1-4	-	TRBV29-1	few
TGTGCCAGCAGCTCCGGGAGGGGCTACGAGCAGTACTTC	CASSSGRGYEQYF	TRBJ2-7	TRBD2	TRBV7-8	few
TGTGCCAGCAGCCATTGGATGGACAGTCAAGAGACCCAGTACTTC	CASSHWMDSQETQYF	TRBJ2-5	-	TRBV11-2	-
TGCGCCAGCAGCTCCGCCGGGGCTGGGAACGAGCAGTACTTC	CASSSAGAGNEQYF	TRBJ2-7	-	TRBV5-1	few
TGTGCCAGCAGCCCAGGGTGGAATCAAGAGACCCAGTACTTC	CASSPGWNQETQYF	TRBJ2-5	-	TRBV7-9	few
TGTGCCAGCAGCTTAGGTTTCGGACAGTCCTATGGCTACACCTTC	CASSLGFGQSYGYTF	TRBJ1-2	-	TRBV7-8	few
TGCAGCCTCGCCCTCCGGGAAGCTTACAATGAGCAGTTCTTC	CSLALREAYNEQFF	TRBJ2-1	-	TRBV29-1	few
TGTGCCATCAGTGAGGGACTAGCTACAGATACGCAGTATTTT	CAISEGLATDTQYF	TRBJ2-3	TRBD2	TRBV10-3	few
TGTGCCAGCAGTTACTCCCCGGGAAACGAGCAGTTCTTC	CASSYSPGNEQFF	TRBJ2-1	-	TRBV6-2/TRBV6-3	-
TGTGCCAGCAGCCTAGCCGGGACTAGTACCGCAGATACGCAGTATTTT	CASSLAGTSTADTQYF	TRBJ2-3	TRBD2	TRBV13	few
TGTGCCAGCAGTAGAGTCCCGACAGGGGGCTACGAGCAGTACTTC	CASSRVPTGGYEQYF	TRBJ2-7	TRBD1	TRBV12-3/TRBV12-4	-
TGCAGCGCCATGGAGGACAGCTTTGAAAAACTGTTTTTT	CSAMEDSFEKLFF	TRBJ1-4	-	TRBV29-1	-
TGCAGTGCACGTGAACTAGCAGACCAAGAGACCCAGTACTTC	CSARELADQETQYF	TRBJ2-5	-	TRBV20-1	-
TGTGCCAGCAGCGTAGCTGGGGGCAGCGCCGGGGAGCTGTTTTTT	CASSVAGGSAGELFF	TRBJ2-2	-	TRBV9	-
TGCAGTGCAACCCGGACAGAGAACACTGAAGCTTTCTTT	CSATRTENTEAFF	TRBJ1-1	-	TRBV20-1	-
TGTGCCAGCAGCTTCTCCGGGACGGAGTACAATGAGCAGTTCTTC	CASSFSGTEYNEQFF	TRBJ2-1	-	TRBV11-3	few
TGTGCCAGCAGCGTAGGGACTAGGGGCAATGAGCAGTTCTTC	CASSVGTRGNEQFF	TRBJ2-1	TRBD2	TRBV9	few
TGCGCCAGCAGCCAAGTTTCCCCGAAGACTAGCGGGGTCTCCTACGAGCAGTACTTC	CASSQVSPKTSGVSYEQYF	TRBJ2-7	TRBD2	TRBV4-1	-
TGTGCCAGCAGTTTCATAGAGCGGGAGAGGCAGGGCGGGCAGTACTTC	CASSFIERERQGGQYF	TRBJ2-7	TRBD2	TRBV28	-
TGTGCCACCAGCAGCTCCTCCTTCGGGGGCACAGATACGCAGTATTTT	CATSSSSFGGTDTQYF	TRBJ2-3	-	TRBV15	-